One sample yielded the 30 T cell receptor beta chains listed below, sequenced in a study of cytomegalovirus exposure and HLA in healthy donors. Repertoires were generated with immunoSEQ multiplex PCR, while TCRdb's copy carries only in-frame clones and drops some. The sample lists 120,000 or so clones, about 89% occurring once. Sequencing used PBMCs. The receptors derive from a woman under 30 in good health and CMV-seronegative.

This clone was detected once. The rearrangement joins TRBV19 to TRBJ1-5; D gene uncertain. Deletions cut 3 bases from V and 2 bases from J, with 11 bases between. The CDR3 length is 15 residues. Germline CDR1 LNHDA, CDR2 SQIVND (reference sequence). The CDR3 protein is CASSMGSGGNQPQHF. The CDR3, as DNA: TGTGCCAGTAGTATGGGCTCCGGGGGCAATCAGCCCCAGCATTTT.

This clone has only one observation. The chain is built from TRBV7-2 and TRBJ2-3; D unresolved. V was cut by 4 bases and J by 6 bases, with 5 bases left in between. This CDR3 is 11 amino acids long. CDR1 is SGHTA, CDR2 FQGNSA, per germline. CDR3 coding DNA: TGTGCCAGCAGCTCGGAGGATACGCAGTATTTT. This codes for CASSSEDTQYF.

The chain links TRBV7-9 to TRBJ2-7, with 10 positions matching TRBD2. Germline V gene data show CDR1 as SEHNR and CDR2 as FQNEAQ (reference sequence). The V and J ends lost 4 bases and 2 bases, in that order; junction bases with no gene match: 17. The CDR3 spans 19 residues. This chain's CDR3 is CASSSTSGILSQVPYEQYF. CDR3 DNA sequence: TGTGCCAGCAGCTCCACTAGCGGGATTTTGTCCCAAGTCCCCTACGAGCAGTACTTC.

This sequence joins TRBV10-3 and TRBJ2-7; D perhaps matches TRBD1 (5 bases). The CDR3 is made up of 13 amino acids. Germline V gene sequence: CDR1 ENHRY, CDR2 SYGVKD. V was clipped by 6 bases and J by 1 base, with 10 bases between them. CDR3 DNA: TGTGCCATCAGGACAGAAGGTTCCTACGAGCAGTACTTC. Translation: CAIRTEGSYEQYF.

This clone occurred once. The V and J genes are TRBV27 and TRBJ2-7; D perhaps matches TRBD2 (5 bases). The CDR3 spans 13 residues. Germline CDR1 is MNHEY and CDR2 is SMNVEV (reference sequence). The V gene lost 5 bases and the J gene lost 1 base, with 9 bases spanning the gap. As DNA, the CDR3 is TGTGCCAGCAGTCTCGGGATTTCCTACGAGCAGTACTTC. Its translation is CASSLGISYEQYF.

This rearrangement joins TRBV9 to TRBJ2-7; D might be TRBD2 (5 bases). Between the trimmed V and J ends, which lost 4 bases and 5 bases, there was a span of 16 bases. Germline-derived CDR1 and CDR2 are SGDLS and YYNGEE. This CDR3 spans 14 amino acids. The DNA of the CDR3 is TGTGCCAGCAGCCCCCTCGGGCTTAGCGACGAGCAGTACTTC. It yields the protein CASSPLGLSDEQYF.

The CDR3 DNA sequence: TGTGCCAGTAGTCCGGGTTATGGCTACACCTTC. Its protein is CASSPGYGYTF. The gene calls are TRBV19 and TRBJ1-2, with unresolved D. The V end was cut by 5 bases, the J end by 5 bases, with 6 bases between. Germline CDR1 and CDR2: LNHDA and SQIVND (reference sequence). This CDR3 has 11 amino acids. The variable domain in full, with the rest retrieved from reference TRBV19 and TRBJ1-2, is DGGITQSPKYLFRKEGQNVTLSCEQNLNHDAMYWYRQDPGQGLRLIYYSQIVNDFQKGDIAEGYSVSREKKESFPLTVTSAQKNPTAFYLCASSPGYGYTFGSGTRLTVV.

The chain links TRBV27 to TRBJ2-3; 13 positions agree with TRBD2. This CDR3 region has 20 residues. V was clipped by 4 bases and J by 1 base; unmatched bases: 14. Germline V gives CDR1 MNHEY, CDR2 SMNVEV (reference sequence). CDR3 region: CASSSRILRLAGGRTDTQYF. The CDR3 DNA is TGTGCCAGCAGTTCCCGAATTCTAAGACTAGCGGGAGGCCGCACAGATACGCAGTATTTT.

The genes are TRBV19 and TRBJ2-3, with 9 bases matching TRBD2. V shed 3 bases and J 1 base; nucleotides not matched to a gene: 2. CDR1 is LNHDA and CDR2 is SQIVND in the germline V gene (reference sequence). CDR3 length: 15 residues. The CDR3 reads CASSISSGGTDTQYF. In nucleotides, the CDR3 is TGTGCCAGTAGTATTTCTAGCGGGGGCACAGATACGCAGTATTTT.

J is TRBJ1-4 and V is TRBV4-1; no clear D. This CDR3 has 13 amino acids. Trimming took 4 bases from V and 8 from J, leaving 11 bases between them. CDR1 is MGHRA, CDR2 YSYEKL, per germline. The CDR3 nucleotides are TGCGCCAGCAGCCGAGTCGTTCGGGAAAAACTGTTTTTT. It translates to CASSRVVREKLFF.

This clone was found once. Other DNA sequences in this sample translate to the same CDR3. This chain joins TRBV28 and TRBJ1-5; D may be TRBD1 (5 bases). This CDR3 contains 14 residues. From germline, CDR1 is MDHEN and CDR2 SYDVKM. Trimming removed 5 bases from V and 1 base from J, with 9 bases in between. In DNA form, the CDR3 reads TGTGCCAGCAGTGACCGACAGAGCAATCAGCCCCAGCATTTT. Residues: CASSDRQSNQPQHF.

Only one count was recorded for this clone. The rearrangement links TRBV28 to TRBJ1-5; possibly TRBD1 for D (5 bases). The germline gives CDR1 MDHEN, CDR2 SYDVKM. The CDR3 has 18 residues. V gave up 0 bases and J gave up 2 bases, with 17 bases separating them. This chain's CDR3 is CASSLCWWGFWGNQPQHF. The CDR3 nucleotides are TGTGCCAGCAGTTTATGCTGGTGGGGCTTCTGGGGCAATCAGCCCCAGCATTTT. Filled out from reference TRBV28 and TRBJ1-5, the complete variable domain reads DVKVTQSSRYLVKRTGEKVFLECVQDMDHENMFWYRQDPGLGLRLIYFSYDVKMKEKGDIPEGYSVSREKKERFSLILESASTNQTSMYLCASSLCWWGFWGNQPQHFGDGTRLSIL.

The chain couples TRBV5-1 to TRBJ1-2; weak D call: TRBD1 (5 bases). The CDR3 runs to 16 residues. The V and J ends lost 1 base and 3 bases respectively, with 16 bases between them. Germline CDR1 is SGHRS and CDR2 is YFSETQ. CDR3 in amino acids: CASSLSTAPGDYGYTF. CDR3 DNA: TGCGCCAGCAGCTTGTCGACAGCTCCGGGGGACTATGGCTACACCTTC.

V and J are TRBV27 and TRBJ2-3; a possible D gene is TRBD2 (5 bases). This CDR3 is built from 16 residues. The V end lost 3 bases, the J end lost 4 bases, and 17 bases lay between the germline ends. The V gene's germline CDR1 is MNHEY and CDR2 SMNVEV (reference sequence). CDR3: CASSFLLGGSPDTQYF. The CDR3, as DNA: TGTGCCAGCAGTTTCCTACTTGGAGGTAGCCCAGATACGCAGTATTTT.

The genes are TRBV19 and TRBJ1-1; D perhaps matches TRBD1 (5 bases). Trimming left V 8 bases short and J 1 base short, with 17 bases between. The CDR3 is 15 amino acids. CDR1 is LNHDA and CDR2 is SQIVND in the germline V gene (reference sequence). The CDR3 DNA is TGTGCCAGTGACTGGGGGGGGAACTCGAACACTGAAGCTTTCTTT. Protein product: CASDWGGNSNTEAFF. The variable domain in full, with the rest retrieved from reference TRBV19 and TRBJ1-1, is DGGITQSPKYLFRKEGQNVTLSCEQNLNHDAMYWYRQDPGQGLRLIYYSQIVNDFQKGDIAEGYSVSREKKESFPLTVTSAQKNPTAFYLCASDWGGNSNTEAFFGQGTRLTVV.

V usage is TRBV28 and J usage is TRBJ1-1; 8 bases line up with TRBD1. Germline V gene data show CDR1 as MDHEN and CDR2 as SYDVKM. The CDR3 sequence is 18 residues long. V lost 7 bases to trimming and J lost 0 bases; unmatched junction nucleotides: 16. CDR3 region: CASIPLPGTGVMNTEAFF. The CDR3 bases are TGTGCCAGCATCCCCCTGCCGGGGACAGGAGTCATGAACACTGAAGCTTTCTTT.

This clone was seen a few times. The chain links TRBV2 to TRBJ1-2; 8 nucleotides agree with TRBD1. Germline assignment: CDR1 SNHLY and CDR2 FYNNEI. This CDR3 is 14 amino acids long. Trimming took 8 bases from V and 9 from J; bases not matched to a gene: 14. The CDR3 loop reads CASWQGAGFRRYTF. The CDR3 region has the DNA TGTGCCAGCTGGCAGGGGGCGGGATTTCGGCGCTACACCTTC.

The chain links TRBV9 to TRBJ1-4; 8 nucleotides align to TRBD1. The CDR3 sequence is 14 residues long. The J segment lost 7 bases and the V segment lost 0 bases, leaving 2 bases of the junction unmatched. Germline CDR1 reads SGDLS; CDR2 reads YYNGEE. Written as DNA, the CDR3 is TGTGCCAGCAGCGTAGGCAGGGGGCGTGAAAAACTGTTTTTT. As protein: CASSVGRGREKLFF.

As DNA, the CDR3 is TGTGCCAGCAGCTTAGTCGGCAGGGCCGAGCAGTACTTC. Its protein product is CASSLVGRAEQYF. The chain is built from TRBV7-8 and TRBJ2-7; a possible D gene is TRBD1 (5 bases). Germline loops: CDR1 SGHVS, CDR2 FQNEAQ. The V and J ends lost 1 base and 6 bases respectively, with 10 bases between them. This CDR3 has 13 amino acids.

This clone was found a few times. The genes are TRBV9 and TRBJ1-3; D unresolved. CDR3 length: 16 amino acids. Germline CDR1 reads SGDLS; CDR2 reads YYNGEE. Trimming removed 0 bases at V and 0 bases at J, with 10 bases between. The CDR3 reads CASSVVGINSGNTIYF. For the CDR3, the DNA is TGTGCCAGCAGCGTAGTCGGGATTAACTCTGGAAACACCATATATTTT. The full variable domain, rest sourced from reference TRBV9 and TRBJ1-3, is DSGVTQTPKHLITATGQRVTLRCSPRSGDLSVYWYQQSLDQGLQFLIQYYNGEERAKGNILERFSAQQFPDLHSELNLSSLELGDSALYFCASSVVGINSGNTIYFGEGSWLTVV.

This chain connects TRBV6-6 to TRBJ2-2; a possible D gene is TRBD2 (6 bases). Deletions cut 11 bases from V and 1 base from J, with 11 bases between. Germline V gene sequence: CDR1 MNHNY, CDR2 SVGAGI (reference sequence). The CDR3 extends over 13 amino acids. The chain's CDR3 is CAAHGGNTGELFF. In DNA form, the CDR3 reads TGTGCCGCCCACGGGGGGAACACCGGGGAGCTGTTTTTT.

V gene TRBV28 combines with J gene TRBJ2-5; D possibly corresponds to TRBD1 (5 bases). Looked up from germline, CDR1 is MDHEN and CDR2 is SYDVKM. This CDR3 has 13 residues. The V end was cut by 5 bases, the J end by 7 bases, with 14 bases between. The CDR3 DNA reads TGTGCCAGCAGTCCCCGGCTAGGGGCGACCCAGTACTTC. Translation: CASSPRLGATQYF.

In its sample, this clone is medium-sized. The genes are TRBV6-4 and TRBJ2-2, with D tentatively TRBD2 (6 bases). The germline CDR1 and CDR2 sequences are MRHNA and SNTAGT. Between the trimmed V and J ends, which lost 3 bases and 6 bases, there was a span of 11 bases. The CDR3 contains 14 residues. The CDR3 nucleotides are TGTGCCAGCAGTGATCGACTAGAGGCCGGGGAGCTGTTTTTT. It is translated as CASSDRLEAGELFF.

V usage is TRBV7-9 and J usage is TRBJ2-5, with TRBD2 matching over 8 bases. CDR3 length: 15 amino acids. Germline V gene sequence: CDR1 SEHNR, CDR2 FQNEAQ (reference sequence). V shed 3 bases, J shed 5 bases, and the junction held 8 bases outside the gene matches. This chain's CDR3 is CASSFLPGGPETQYF. The DNA of the CDR3 is TGTGCCAGCAGCTTTCTCCCGGGAGGGCCTGAGACCCAGTACTTC.

The J gene is TRBJ2-7, the V gene TRBV30; maybe TRBD1 (5 bases). V was clipped by 5 bases and J by 4 bases, with 12 bases between them. This CDR3 is built from 12 residues. Germline V gene data show CDR1 as GTSNPN and CDR2 as SVGIG (reference sequence). The CDR3 region is CAWRPQGYEQYF. The CDR3 DNA reads TGTGCCTGGCGCCCCCAGGGTTACGAGCAGTACTTC.

The V and J genes are TRBV29-1 and TRBJ1-2; D is undetermined. The CDR3 runs to 14 residues. CDR1 and CDR2 from the germline V gene are SQVTM and ANQGSEA. Trimming stripped 3 bases from V and 3 bases from J, with 14 bases between. CDR3 sequence: CSVENQGRDYGYTF. The CDR3 nucleotides read TGCAGCGTTGAGAATCAAGGGCGGGACTATGGCTACACCTTC.

This chain connects TRBV15 to TRBJ2-3, with 7 nucleotides matching TRBD2. Germline V gives CDR1 LNHNV, CDR2 YYDKDF (reference sequence). V was pared by 1 base and J by 2 bases, with 6 bases of the junction left unmatched. This CDR3 has 16 residues. The CDR3, as DNA: TGTGCCACCAGCAGAGTGGCTAGCGGTGACACAGATACGCAGTATTTT. As protein: CATSRVASGDTDTQYF.

V is TRBV6-5 and J is TRBJ2-5, with a possible D match to TRBD2 (5 bases). V lost 2 bases, J lost 2 bases, and 9 bases lay in between. The CDR3 length is 14 residues. CDR1 and CDR2 from the germline V gene are MNHEY and SVGAGI. CDR3 region: CASSYGSQQETQYF. CDR3 nucleotide sequence: TGTGCCAGCAGTTACGGGAGCCAGCAAGAGACCCAGTACTTC.

This clone appeared once. This chain joins TRBV6-6 and TRBJ2-1; 9 bases align to TRBD2. This CDR3 region has 14 residues. Germline V gives CDR1 MNHNY, CDR2 SVGAGI (reference sequence). V lost 7 bases to trimming and J lost 1 base; unmatched junction nucleotides: 2. CDR3 residues: CASTLAGSYNEQFF. CDR3 DNA: TGTGCCAGCACCCTAGCGGGATCCTACAATGAGCAGTTCTTC.

The V call is TRBV29-1, the J call TRBJ2-1; TRBD2 matches 14 bases. CDR3 length: 16 amino acids. Germline V CDR1 and CDR2: SQVTM, ANQGSEA. V lost 0 bases and J lost 6; bases outside the gene matches: 4. Here the CDR3 DNA reads TGCAGCGTTGAAGAGCCCGGGACTAGCGGGAGCAATGAGCAGTTCTTC. It encodes CSVEEPGTSGSNEQFF.